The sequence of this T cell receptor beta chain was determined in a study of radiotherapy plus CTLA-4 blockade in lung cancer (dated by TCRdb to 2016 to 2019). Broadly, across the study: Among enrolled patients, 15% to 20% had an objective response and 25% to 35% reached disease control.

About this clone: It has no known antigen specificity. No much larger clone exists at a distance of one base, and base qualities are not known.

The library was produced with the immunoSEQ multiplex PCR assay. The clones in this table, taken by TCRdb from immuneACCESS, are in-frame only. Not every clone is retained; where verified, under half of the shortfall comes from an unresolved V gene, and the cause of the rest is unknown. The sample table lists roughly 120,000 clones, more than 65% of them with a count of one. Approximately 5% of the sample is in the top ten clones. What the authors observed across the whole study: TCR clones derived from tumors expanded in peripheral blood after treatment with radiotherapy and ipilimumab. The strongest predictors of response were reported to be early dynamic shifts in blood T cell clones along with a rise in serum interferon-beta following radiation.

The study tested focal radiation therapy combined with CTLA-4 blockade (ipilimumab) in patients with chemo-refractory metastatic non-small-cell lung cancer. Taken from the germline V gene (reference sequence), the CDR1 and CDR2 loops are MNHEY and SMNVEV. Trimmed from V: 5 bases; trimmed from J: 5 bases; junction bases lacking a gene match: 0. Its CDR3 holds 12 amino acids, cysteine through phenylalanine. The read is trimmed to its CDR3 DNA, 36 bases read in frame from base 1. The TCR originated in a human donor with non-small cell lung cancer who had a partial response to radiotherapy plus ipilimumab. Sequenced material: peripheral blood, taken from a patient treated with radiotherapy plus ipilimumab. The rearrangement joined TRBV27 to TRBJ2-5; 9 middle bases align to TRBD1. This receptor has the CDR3 CASSGQGETQYF. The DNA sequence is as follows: TGTGCCAGCAGTGGACAGGGGGAGACCCAGTACTTC.